Given below is one T cell receptor (beta chain) in context. The data derive from a study of blood T cell repertoires in COVID-19. For the study at large: Both acute and convalescent COVID-19 samples were obtained from the United States, Italy and Spain.

Unmatched junction bases numbered 8, after V lost 3 bases and J lost 3 bases. The CDR3 extends over 16 amino acids. CDR1 is DFQATT, CDR2 SNEGSKA, per germline (reference sequence). Produced via immunoSEQ multiplex PCR; TCRdb's table is partial and in-frame only. The sample lists about 480,000 clones; approximately 89% were seen once. The clonotype was recovered from a man aged 18 to 29 with COVID-19, enrolled during active disease. This rearrangement joins TRBV20-1 to TRBJ1-4; 9 bases map to TRBD1. The material sequenced was peripheral blood. The CDR3 loop reads CSASRYRGQSNEKLFF. In nucleotides, the CDR3 is TGCAGTGCTAGTCGGTACAGGGGGCAGTCTAATGAAAAACTGTTTTTT.